One and the same sample provided the 25 T cell receptor beta chains below, sequenced in a study of cytomegalovirus exposure and HLA in healthy donors. Primers for the PCR totalled 60 Vbeta and 13 Jbeta. The assay was immunoSEQ multiplex PCR, and TCRdb's table has in-frame clones only and misses some. Among some 140,000 clones listed, about four fifths were seen once. Sequenced sample: PBMCs. The receptor set was obtained from a male donor in good health and CMV-seropositive.

The rearrangement uses TRBV9 and TRBJ2-3; TRBD2 aligns across 12 bases. This CDR3 is built from 15 residues. After removal of 0 bases from V and 4 bases from J, the junction contained 0 bases not matched to a gene. Germline lookup yields CDR1 SGDLS and CDR2 YYNGEE. CDR3 residues: CASSVGLAGADTQYF. CDR3 in DNA: TGTGCCAGCAGCGTAGGACTAGCGGGAGCAGATACGCAGTATTTT. Full variable domain (missing parts from reference TRBV9 and TRBJ2-3): DSGVTQTPKHLITATGQRVTLRCSPRSGDLSVYWYQQSLDQGLQFLIQYYNGEERAKGNILERFSAQQFPDLHSELNLSSLELGDSALYFCASSVGLAGADTQYFGPGTRLTVL.

This chain links TRBV6-5 with TRBJ1-1; weak D call: TRBD1 (5 bases). The germline V gene has CDR1 MNHEY and CDR2 SVGAGI. Trimming removed 6 bases at V and 0 bases at J, with 14 bases between. CDR3 size: 15 residues. The CDR3 here is CASRPRQRLNTEAFF. CDR3 nucleotides: TGTGCCAGCAGGCCCCGACAGAGACTGAACACTGAAGCTTTCTTT.

This clone has a single count. The genes are TRBV10-3 and TRBJ2-7; 8 bases are shared with TRBD1. V lost 7 bases to trimming and J lost 5 bases; unmatched junction nucleotides: 10. The CDR3 runs 14 residues. The germline CDR1 and CDR2 sequences are ENHRY and SYGVKD. CDR3 nucleotide sequence: TGTGCCATCACCCCGACAGGGGTTATTCACGAGCAGTACTTC. Translating it yields CAITPTGVIHEQYF.

This chain uses TRBV7-6 with TRBJ2-1; 7 nucleotides line up with TRBD1. V lost 3 bases to trimming and J lost 5 bases; unmatched junction nucleotides: 13. The CDR3 is 17 amino acids. In germline, CDR1 is SGHVS, CDR2 FNYEAQ. The CDR3 nucleotides read TGTGCCAGCAGCTTGTGGGTCAGGGACAGCCACAACAATGAGCAGTTCTTC. This translates into CASSLWVRDSHNNEQFF.

The gene calls are TRBV7-6 and TRBJ2-1, with TRBD2 matching over 9 bases. The V gene's germline CDR1 is SGHVS and CDR2 FNYEAQ. This CDR3 is 14 amino acids long. V shed 5 bases, J shed 5 bases, and the junction held 4 bases outside the gene matches. CDR3 sequence (DNA): TGTGCCAGCAGCCCCGGGACTAGCCACAATGAGCAGTTCTTC. This translates into CASSPGTSHNEQFF.

The chain links TRBV6-6 to TRBJ1-4; D is unresolved. The CDR3 runs to 15 residues. The germline V and J ends were trimmed by 7 bases and 8 bases, with 20 bases remaining between them. Germline V CDR1 and CDR2: MNHNY, SVGAGI (reference sequence). The CDR3 protein is CASTEVLGREEKLFF. The CDR3 bases are TGTGCCAGCACCGAAGTGTTGGGGAGGGAGGAAAAACTGTTTTTT.

The chain couples TRBV5-4 to TRBJ2-2; D might be TRBD1 (6 bases). Germline V lookup: CDR1 SGHNT, CDR2 YYREEE (reference sequence). The CDR3 loop spans 18 amino acids. The V gene lost 1 base and the J gene lost 3 bases, with 19 bases spanning the gap. Written as DNA, the CDR3 is TGTGCCAGCAGCTTGCCCCCGGGACACGAAACATACACCGGGGAGCTGTTTTTT. As protein: CASSLPPGHETYTGELFF.

The gene calls are TRBV13 and TRBJ2-7, with TRBD1 matching 9 bases. This CDR3 is 15 amino acids long. V gave up 5 bases and J gave up 4 bases; unmatched junction bases: 9. CDR1 is PRHDT, CDR2 FYEKMQ, per germline (reference sequence). The CDR3 is CASSLEDRGGYEQYF. Here the CDR3 DNA reads TGTGCCAGCAGCCTCGAGGACAGGGGAGGGTACGAGCAGTACTTC.

J is TRBJ1-1 and V is TRBV7-3, with D tentatively TRBD1 (5 bases). Trimming cost V 6 bases and J 4 bases, with 15 bases left between them. Germline V lookup: CDR1 SGHTA, CDR2 FQGTGA. CDR3 length: 14 amino acids. CDR3 amino acids: CASRPTGLGTEAFF. The DNA for the CDR3 is TGTGCCAGCAGACCTACAGGCTTGGGCACTGAAGCTTTCTTT.

This clone was counted a few times. The gene calls are TRBV5-1 and TRBJ2-1, with a tentative D call TRBD2 (5 bases). Germline CDR1 SGHRS, CDR2 YFSETQ. The CDR3 extends over 15 amino acids. V lost 0 bases and J lost 4, with 11 bases in between. The CDR3 reads CASSLVLGLYNEQFF. The CDR3 nucleotides read TGCGCCAGCAGCTTGGTGTTAGGACTTTACAATGAGCAGTTCTTC.

This clone has only one observation. The genes are TRBV7-2 and TRBJ2-2; the D gene is possibly TRBD2 (5 bases). Germline V gene lookup returns CDR1 SGHTA and CDR2 FQGNSA. The CDR3 has 17 residues. The V end lost 3 bases, the J end lost 2 bases, and 16 bases lay between the germline ends. The CDR3 here is CASSFPPWAGNTGELFF. The CDR3 nucleotides are TGTGCCAGCAGCTTCCCCCCCTGGGCGGGTAACACCGGGGAGCTGTTTTTT.

This clone was observed a single time. V gene TRBV27 combines with J gene TRBJ2-1; D is ambiguous. Per the germline V gene, CDR1 is MNHEY and CDR2 is SMNVEV (reference sequence). Trimming took off 2 bases at V and 2 bases at J, with 10 bases between the two ends. The CDR3 totals 15 residues. The CDR3 loop is CASSLGGGTYNEQFF. CDR3 in DNA: TGTGCCAGCAGTTTAGGCGGTGGAACCTACAATGAGCAGTTCTTC.

The rearrangement joins TRBV5-1 to TRBJ1-1, with D tentatively TRBD1 (6 bases). Trimming cost V 4 bases and J 4 bases, with 17 bases left between them. This CDR3 comprises 15 residues. Germline loops: CDR1 SGHRS, CDR2 YFSETQ. The CDR3 DNA is TGCGCCAGCAGCAAAACAGGGAGGGACGGCACTGAAGCTTTCTTT. This gives the protein CASSKTGRDGTEAFF. Combining the CDR3 with reference TRBV5-1 and TRBJ1-1 gives the whole variable domain KAGVTQTPRYLIKTRGQQVTLSCSPISGHRSVSWYQQTPGQGLQFLFEYFSETQRNKGNFPGRFSGRQFSNSRSEMNVSTLELGDSALYLCASSKTGRDGTEAFFGQGTRLTVV.

The rearrangement links TRBV19 to TRBJ1-5; D is uncertain. The V and J ends lost 1 base and 1 base respectively, with 8 bases between them. Germline V gene sequence: CDR1 LNHDA, CDR2 SQIVND (reference sequence). The CDR3 covers 15 residues. CDR3 sequence reads: CASSIAQVSNQPQHF. Here the CDR3 DNA reads TGTGCCAGTAGTATAGCGCAGGTGAGCAATCAGCCCCAGCATTTT.

The rearrangement links TRBV13 to TRBJ1-1, with D hard to call. Trimming removed 1 base at V and 4 bases at J, with 13 bases between. This CDR3 has 15 amino acids. Germline V gene sequence: CDR1 PRHDT, CDR2 FYEKMQ (reference sequence). CDR3 in DNA: TGTGCCAGCAGCTTAGATCCTGAGGGCCCCACTGAAGCTTTCTTT. This sequence encodes CASSLDPEGPTEAFF. The complete variable domain, with remaining parts taken from reference TRBV13 and TRBJ1-1, reads AAGVIQSPRHLIKEKRETATLKCYPIPRHDTVYWYQQGPGQDPQFLISFYEKMQSDKGSIPDRFSAQQFSDYHSELNMSSLELGDSALYFCASSLDPEGPTEAFFGQGTRLTVV.

This chain uses TRBV30 with TRBJ2-7; TRBD2 might be the D (6 bases). CDR1 is GTSNPN, CDR2 SVGIG, per germline (reference sequence). The CDR3 is made up of 13 amino acids. Trimming stripped 4 bases from V and 3 bases from J, with 13 bases between. Here the CDR3 reads CAWNRRGFYEQYF. In DNA form, the CDR3 reads TGTGCCTGGAATCGGAGGGGATTCTACGAGCAGTACTTC.

The gene calls are TRBV19 and TRBJ1-1, with TRBD1 identical over 7 bases. CDR3 length: 16 residues. J gave up 7 bases and V 3 bases, and 14 bases lay outside the gene matches. Germline V gives CDR1 LNHDA, CDR2 SQIVND (reference sequence). Here the CDR3 DNA reads TGTGCCAGTAGTATCAACCCGGGACAGCGGGCAGGTGAAGCTTTCTTT. Its translation: CASSINPGQRAGEAFF.

The gene calls are TRBV27 and TRBJ1-2; possibly TRBD1 for D (5 bases). V was pared by 5 bases and J by 6 bases, with 10 bases between. The CDR3 covers 12 residues. Germline CDR1 and CDR2: MNHEY and SMNVEV (reference sequence). The CDR3, as DNA: TGTGCCAGCAGTCAGGGTGGAGATGGCTACACCTTC. This gives the protein CASSQGGDGYTF.

This clone was seen a few times. The chain employs TRBV7-9 and TRBJ1-1; D unclear. Germline CDR1 reads SEHNR; CDR2 reads FQNEAQ (reference sequence). The length of the CDR3 is 16 residues. V dropped 1 base and J dropped 5 bases, with 17 bases sitting between them. CDR3 sequence reads: CASSLVGPRGWTEAFF. CDR3 bases: TGTGCCAGCAGCTTAGTAGGGCCCCGGGGATGGACTGAAGCTTTCTTT. Combining the CDR3 with reference TRBV7-9 and TRBJ1-1 gives the whole variable domain DTGVSQNPRHKITKRGQNVTFRCDPISEHNRLYWYRQTLGQGPEFLTYFQNEAQLEKSRLLSDRFSAERPKGSFSTLEIQRTEQGDSAMYLCASSLVGPRGWTEAFFGQGTRLTVV.

The chain links TRBV7-9 to TRBJ2-7; TRBD1 agrees at 7 bases. This CDR3 is 13 amino acids long. The junction had 4 bases not matched to a gene; V was cut back by 5 bases and J by 3 bases. Germline V gene lookup returns CDR1 SEHNR and CDR2 FQNEAQ (reference sequence). The DNA for the CDR3 is TGTGCCAGCAGCCGACAGGGAAGCTACGAGCAGTACTTC. Its translation: CASSRQGSYEQYF.

The chain recombines TRBV14 with TRBJ2-2; 14 bases align to TRBD2. J was trimmed by 0 bases and V by 0 bases; bases with no gene match: 0. This CDR3 comprises 18 residues. Germline V gene data show CDR1 as SGHDN and CDR2 as FVKESK. The CDR3 protein is CASSQETSGGANTGELFF. The CDR3 region has the DNA TGTGCCAGCAGCCAAGAGACTAGCGGGGGGGCGAACACCGGGGAGCTGTTTTTT.

This chain connects TRBV5-5 to TRBJ2-2; 7 bases align to TRBD2. CDR1 is SGHKS and CDR2 is YYEKEE in the germline V gene (reference sequence). This CDR3 contains 16 residues. Trimming removed 1 base from V and 5 bases from J; junction bases left unmatched: 8. The CDR3 DNA reads TGTGCCAGCAGCTTGTTCACTAGCGTCCTAACCGGGGAGCTGTTTTTT. It specifies CASSLFTSVLTGELFF.

V gene TRBV5-1 combines with J gene TRBJ2-1, with D possibly matching TRBD1 (6 bases). Trimming shortened V by 4 bases and J by 2 bases, and 13 bases separated the two germline ends. The CDR3 is made up of 15 amino acids. Germline V gene data show CDR1 as SGHRS and CDR2 as YFSETQ. In DNA form, the CDR3 reads TGCGCCAGCAGCCGGACAGCAACAACCTACAATGAGCAGTTCTTC. Encoded protein: CASSRTATTYNEQFF.

The chain carries TRBV5-8 and TRBJ2-7, with 9 nucleotides matching TRBD2. CDR3 length equals 15 residues. V gave up 4 bases and J gave up 0 bases; unmatched junction bases: 5. In germline, CDR1 is SGHTS, CDR2 YDEGEE. The DNA for the CDR3 is TGTGCCAGCAGCAACGTAGCGGGAGCCTCCTACGAGCAGTACTTC. It encodes CASSNVAGASYEQYF.

This chain links TRBV7-3 with TRBJ2-2; D ambiguous. There are 14 residues in the CDR3. V lost 2 bases, J lost 2 bases, and 6 bases lay in between. In germline, CDR1 is SGHTA, CDR2 FQGTGA. The CDR3 is CASSLGANTGELFF. In nucleotides, the CDR3 is TGTGCCAGCAGCTTAGGAGCTAACACCGGGGAGCTGTTTTTT.